This passage covers 30 T cell receptor beta chains from one sample sequenced in a study of patients and donors after allogeneic stem cell transplantation. TCRdb reanalysed the RT-PCR reads using MiXCR and keeps one entry per CDR3 protein. The sample holds hundreds of thousands of distinct CDR3 sequences, 16% seen once. Sequenced sample: blood, either unsorted or a sorted T cell fraction (not recorded which). The receptors originated from a human donor who was either an allogeneic HSCT recipient or a stem cell or donor lymphocyte infusion donor (not recorded which). It is not recorded whose cells these are; they may come from a transplant donor.

This clonotype was counted a few times. The rearrangement links TRBV28 to TRBJ1-4; D not resolved. V was shortened by 2 bases and J by 0 bases, with 7 bases between the two germline ends. The length of the CDR3 is 15 residues. The germline CDR1 and CDR2 sequences are MDHEN and SYDVKM. CDR3: CASSLGSPTNEKLFF. CDR3 nucleotides: TGTGCCAGCAGTTTAGGGAGCCCAACTAATGAAAAACTGTTTTTT.

This rearrangement joins TRBV5-1 to TRBJ2-1; D remains unclear. Trimming removed 2 bases from V and 8 bases from J, with 23 bases in between. The CDR3 sequence is 17 residues long. CDR1 and CDR2 from the germline V gene are SGHRS and YFSETQ. Here the CDR3 DNA reads TGCGCCAGCAGCTTTGGAACTCTTGTCGGAATAGGCTATGAGCAGTTCTTC. Its protein is CASSFGTLVGIGYEQFF.

V is TRBV15 and J is TRBJ2-1, with 8 bases identical to TRBD1. Germline CDR1 and CDR2: LNHNV and YYDKDF (reference sequence). The CDR3 contains 16 residues. Losses at the gene ends were 5 bases for V and 2 bases for J; bases not matched to a gene: 8. The CDR3 DNA reads as TGTGCCACCAGCTCTACTCAGGGGGCCCCCTACAATGAGCAGTTCTTC. Amino acids: CATSSTQGAPYNEQFF.

This clonotype appeared many times. The genes are TRBV4-2 and TRBJ1-5; the D gene is possibly TRBD1 (5 bases). V was shortened by 3 bases and J by 7 bases, with 19 bases between the two germline ends. CDR1 and CDR2 (germline): LGHNA, YNFKEQ. This CDR3 has 16 residues. The CDR3 region is CASSQDGTSWEQPQHF. In DNA, the CDR3 is TGTGCCAGCAGCCAGGACGGGACCTCTTGGGAACAGCCCCAGCATTTT.

This clonotype appeared many times. The chain has TRBV12-3 or TRBV12-4 and TRBJ2-5, with D unclear. V was pared by 2 bases and J by 5 bases, with 3 bases between. CDR3 length: 11 amino acids. Written as DNA, the CDR3 is TGTGCCAGCAGTTTATCGGAGACCCAGTACTTC. As protein: CASSLSETQYF.

The V and J genes are TRBV7-9 and TRBJ2-7; TRBD2 might be the D (5 bases). Germline V CDR1 and CDR2: SEHNR, FQNEAQ (reference sequence). Trimming removed 5 bases from V and 5 bases from J, with 19 bases in between. This CDR3 is 15 amino acids long. The CDR3 spells CASSHLGGDSDEQYF. In nucleotides, the CDR3 is TGTGCCAGCAGCCACCTTGGAGGCGACTCGGACGAGCAGTACTTC. The entire variable domain, with the rest obtained from reference TRBV7-9 and TRBJ2-7, is as follows: DTGVSQNPRHKITKRGQNVTFRCDPISEHNRLYWYRQTLGQGPEFLTYFQNEAQLEKSRLLSDRFSAERPKGSFSTLEIQRTEQGDSAMYLCASSHLGGDSDEQYFGPGTRLTVT.

This clonotype has only a few counts. The V call is TRBV18, the J call TRBJ1-2; D is unresolved. CDR3 length: 14 amino acids. Per the germline V gene, CDR1 is KGHSH and CDR2 is LQKENI. Trimming pared 1 base from V and 5 bases from J, leaving 11 bases between. CDR3 residues: CASSPLPGGYGYTF. CDR3 in DNA: TGTGCCAGCTCACCACTTCCGGGTGGTTATGGCTACACCTTC.

The chain couples TRBV14 to TRBJ1-2; no clear D. From germline, CDR1 is SGHDN and CDR2 FVKESK. V was trimmed by 2 bases and J by 7 bases, leaving 8 bases between them. CDR3 length: 12 residues. CDR3 sequence: CASSQPGSGYTF. The CDR3 DNA follows: TGTGCCAGCAGCCAACCGGGGTCTGGCTACACCTTC. Full variable domain (remainder filled in from reference TRBV14 and TRBJ1-2): EAGVTQFPSHSVIEKGQTVTLRCDPISGHDNLYWYRRVMGKEIKFLLHFVKESKQDESGMPNNRFLAERTGGTYSTLKVQPAELEDSGVYFCASSQPGSGYTFGSGTRLTVV.

This clonotype was seen many times. The chain combines TRBV27 with TRBJ2-1; 12 nucleotides align to TRBD2. The ends lost 8 bases at V and 9 bases at J; junction bases unmatched: 11. CDR1 MNHEY and CDR2 SMNVEV come from the germline V gene (reference sequence). The CDR3 spans 15 residues. The CDR3 DNA reads TGTGCCAGCCGAATCGGACTAGCGGGGCTGGGTGAGCAGTTCTTC. Its protein is CASRIGLAGLGEQFF.

The rearrangement uses TRBV5-6 and TRBJ2-7; TRBD1 agrees at 7 bases. CDR1 and CDR2 from the germline V gene are SGHDT and YYEEEE. CDR3 length: 13 residues. V lost 4 bases to trimming and J lost 5 bases; unmatched junction nucleotides: 6. CDR3 sequence: CASSRDRAHEQYF. DNA of the CDR3: TGTGCCAGCAGCAGAGACAGGGCCCACGAGCAGTACTTC.

This clonotype was counted only a few times. V is TRBV6-1 and J is TRBJ1-6, with 8 nucleotides matching TRBD1. This CDR3 has 17 amino acids. Germline V gene data show CDR1 as MNHNS and CDR2 as SASEGT. V was pared by 6 bases and J by 8 bases, with 15 bases of the junction left unmatched. The CDR3 sequence: CASSPGQGKGGDSPLHF. The CDR3 region has the DNA TGTGCCAGCAGCCCCGGACAGGGCAAGGGGGGGGATTCACCCCTCCACTTT.

A few counts support this clonotype. The chain has TRBV7-2 and TRBJ1-1; 11 nucleotides line up with TRBD1. Germline assignment: CDR1 SGHTA and CDR2 FQGNSA. The CDR3 runs 14 residues. V lost 4 bases, J lost 9 bases, and 7 bases stayed unmatched. DNA of the CDR3: TGTGCCAGCAGCTCGGACAGGGGGCGCATCCAAGCTTTCTTT. Its translation: CASSSDRGRIQAFF.

V usage is TRBV4-2 and J usage is TRBJ1-1; 10 nucleotides line up with TRBD1. CDR1 is LGHNA and CDR2 is YNFKEQ in the germline V gene. The V and J ends lost 3 bases and 7 bases, in that order; junction bases with no gene match: 8. CDR3 length: 15 amino acids. The CDR3 DNA sequence: TGTGCCAGCAGCCAGGCACAGGGACAGGGGCTTGAAGCTTTCTTT. It yields the protein CASSQAQGQGLEAFF.

This clonotype was counted a few times. V is TRBV7-9 and J is TRBJ1-4; a weak D match, TRBD1 (5 bases). CDR3 size: 16 residues. Per germline, CDR1 SEHNR and CDR2 FQNEAQ (reference sequence). V shed 7 bases and J shed 6 bases, with 21 bases lying between them. CDR3 amino acids: CASTQGLGVEDEKLFF. Written as DNA, the CDR3 is TGTGCCAGCACTCAGGGATTGGGGGTCGAGGATGAAAAACTGTTTTTT. The variable domain in full, with the rest retrieved from reference TRBV7-9 and TRBJ1-4, is DTGVSQNPRHKITKRGQNVTFRCDPISEHNRLYWYRQTLGQGPEFLTYFQNEAQLEKSRLLSDRFSAERPKGSFSTLEIQRTEQGDSAMYLCASTQGLGVEDEKLFFGSGTQLSVL.

The gene calls are TRBV7-8 and TRBJ1-6; D possibly corresponds to TRBD1 (5 bases). V dropped 1 base and J dropped 6 bases, with 10 bases sitting between them. CDR1 and CDR2 from the germline V gene are SGHVS and FQNEAQ. This CDR3 spans 15 amino acids. The CDR3, as DNA: TGTGCCAGCAGCTTAGTGCAGGGCCCTAATTCACCCCTCCACTTT. It translates to CASSLVQGPNSPLHF.

The chain joins TRBV20-1 to TRBJ1-5; D is undetermined. The CDR3 runs to 14 residues. Trimming stripped 4 bases from V and 1 base from J, with 11 bases between. In germline, CDR1 is DFQATT, CDR2 SNEGSKA (reference sequence). Here the CDR3 reads CSAKREASNQPQHF. CDR3 bases: TGCAGTGCTAAAAGGGAGGCAAGCAATCAGCCCCAGCATTTT.

This clonotype was counted a few times. The V and J genes are TRBV4-2 and TRBJ1-1, with D possibly TRBD1 on 5 matching bases. Germline values: CDR1 LGHNA, CDR2 YNFKEQ. V was pared by 3 bases and J by 3 bases, with 17 bases between. The CDR3 runs 16 residues. The CDR3 spells CASSHVDMFSDTEAFF. The CDR3 nucleotides are TGTGCCAGCAGCCACGTGGACATGTTTTCGGACACTGAAGCTTTCTTT.

This clonotype turned up a few times. This sequence joins TRBV5-1 and TRBJ2-1; no firm D call. The CDR3 is 15 residues long. The germline V and J ends were trimmed by 4 bases and 0 bases, with 11 bases remaining between them. CDR1 SGHRS and CDR2 YFSETQ come from the germline V gene. This CDR3 reads CASSPDLSSYNEQFF. CDR3 nucleotide sequence: TGCGCCAGCAGCCCCGACTTGAGCTCCTACAATGAGCAGTTCTTC.

This clonotype was detected ten times or more. The chain links TRBV9 to TRBJ1-2; D is undetermined. Germline V gene data show CDR1 as SGDLS and CDR2 as YYNGEE. CDR3 length: 12 amino acids. Trimming stripped 2 bases from V and 5 bases from J, with 7 bases between. The chain's CDR3 is CASSVAAYGYTF. CDR3 DNA sequence: TGTGCCAGCAGCGTGGCCGCTTATGGCTACACCTTC.

In this sample, this clonotype turned up a few times. The rearrangement uses TRBV7-6 and TRBJ2-7; D unresolved. Trimming removed 3 bases at V and 3 bases at J, with 9 bases between. Germline V gene sequence: CDR1 SGHVS, CDR2 FNYEAQ. This CDR3 spans 13 amino acids. CDR3 sequence: CASSFGSVYEQYF. CDR3 nucleotide sequence: TGTGCCAGCAGCTTCGGTTCGGTCTACGAGCAGTACTTC.

This clonotype appeared a few times. The chain carries TRBV27 and TRBJ2-1; D remains ambiguous. The CDR3 loop spans 14 amino acids. Germline values: CDR1 MNHEY, CDR2 SMNVEV (reference sequence). Deletions cut 0 bases from V and 4 bases from J, with 7 bases between. For the CDR3, the DNA is TGTGCCAGCAGTTTATCGGAAGGATACAATGAGCAGTTCTTC. This codes for CASSLSEGYNEQFF.

The V and J genes are TRBV20-1 and TRBJ2-3; D is perhaps TRBD2 (5 bases). The CDR3 extends over 13 amino acids. Between the trimmed V and J ends, which lost 0 bases and 4 bases, there was a span of 8 bases. Per the germline V gene, CDR1 is DFQATT and CDR2 is SNEGSKA (reference sequence). CDR3 sequence: CSARDTRADTQYF. The CDR3 nucleotides read TGCAGTGCTAGAGATACGAGGGCAGATACGCAGTATTTT.

This clonotype turned up a few times. This sequence joins TRBV20-1 and TRBJ1-4; D is unresolved. The V gene lost 2 bases and the J gene lost 9 bases, with 13 bases spanning the gap. The CDR3 is 13 residues long. Looked up from germline, CDR1 is DFQATT and CDR2 is SNEGSKA (reference sequence). DNA for the CDR3: TGCAGTGCTAGAACCAGCCACCCCCAAAAACTGTTTTTT. Translation gives CSARTSHPQKLFF.

This clonotype showed up many times. The J gene is TRBJ1-5, the V gene TRBV12-3 or TRBV12-4; D not certain. This CDR3 region has 15 residues. V shed 2 bases and J shed 7 bases, with 15 bases lying between them. CDR3 coding DNA: TGTGCCAGCAGTTTAAGAGGTGTCCTGGGGCAGCCCCAGCATTTT. Its protein product is CASSLRGVLGQPQHF.

V usage is TRBV5-1 and J usage is TRBJ2-2; D may be TRBD1 or TRBD2 (6 bases each). V lost 1 base to trimming and J lost 5 bases, with 15 bases between them. Looked up from germline, CDR1 is SGHRS and CDR2 is YFSETQ. The CDR3 runs to 16 residues. The DNA for the CDR3 is TGCGCCAGCAGCTTGTCCCCGGGGGCAGGGACCGGGGAGCTGTTTTTT. It encodes CASSLSPGAGTGELFF.

V usage is TRBV5-1 and J usage is TRBJ1-1; 7 nucleotides match TRBD1. This CDR3 is 15 amino acids long. Germline V CDR1 and CDR2: SGHRS, YFSETQ. The junction had 6 bases not matched to a gene; V was cut back by 0 bases and J by 4 bases. CDR3: CASSLGKGGATEAFF. CDR3 DNA: TGCGCCAGCAGCTTGGGTAAAGGGGGCGCCACTGAAGCTTTCTTT.

This clonotype was observed a few times. The chain recombines TRBV6-1 with TRBJ1-1; maybe TRBD1 (5 bases). Germline lookup yields CDR1 MNHNS and CDR2 SASEGT. Trimming removed 5 bases from V and 7 bases from J, with 14 bases in between. This CDR3 is built from 13 residues. As DNA, the CDR3 is TGTGCCAGCAGTCCAAAGTCAGGGAGTGAAGCTTTCTTT. Amino acids: CASSPKSGSEAFF.

V usage is TRBV2 and J usage is TRBJ1-1; possible D gene TRBD1, 5 bases. V was cut by 10 bases and J by 4 bases, with 16 bases left in between. The germline V gene encodes CDR1 SNHLY and CDR2 FYNNEI. The CDR3 is 13 residues long. The CDR3 loop is CANLQEGLTEAFF. The CDR3 nucleotides read TGTGCCAACCTACAGGAGGGCCTCACTGAAGCTTTCTTT.

The chain recombines TRBV3-1 with TRBJ2-1; 14 bases align to TRBD2. Germline V gives CDR1 LGHDT, CDR2 YNNKEL (reference sequence). The CDR3 extends over 15 amino acids. V gave up 8 bases and J gave up 10 bases; unmatched junction bases: 10. CDR3 coding DNA: TGTGCCAGCGGCCCAAGACTAGCGGGGGGGGACGAGCAGTTCTTC. It translates to CASGPRLAGGDEQFF.

This clonotype was seen a handful of times. This rearrangement joins TRBV6-1 to TRBJ2-7; 9 positions match TRBD2. The V gene's germline CDR1 is MNHNS and CDR2 SASEGT. CDR3 length equals 15 residues. Trimming removed 5 bases from V and 2 bases from J; junction bases left unmatched: 7. The CDR3, as DNA: TGTGCCAGCAGTCGTCCGGGACTAGCCCCCTACGAGCAGTACTTC. Its translation is CASSRPGLAPYEQYF.